A single sample gave rise to the 13 T cell receptor beta chains below, sequenced in a study of TIL therapy for anti-PD-1-resistant metastatic lung cancer. Sequencing used immunoSEQ v3. Assay: immunoSEQ multiplex PCR; the TCRdb copy retains only in-frame clones and omits some. Of tens of thousands of clones listed, around 76% are singletons. Time point here: pre-treatment sample, taken before nivolumab and TIL therapy. The specimen was blood, collected at baseline. The receptors originated from a person between 25 and 79 years old with non-small cell lung cancer.

V usage is TRBV6-5 and J usage is TRBJ1-1; 7 bases match TRBD1. Germline CDR1 reads MNHEY; CDR2 reads SVGAGI. J gave up 4 bases and V 5 bases, and 7 bases lay outside the gene matches. This CDR3 is 14 amino acids long. The CDR3 is CASSLRQGSTEAFF. CDR3 bases: TGTGCCAGCAGTCTCCGACAGGGTAGCACTGAAGCTTTCTTT.

The chain employs TRBV6-5 and TRBJ2-6, with D hard to call. V was pared by 6 bases and J by 1 base, with 7 bases between. There are 14 residues in the CDR3. Germline V gene lookup returns CDR1 MNHEY and CDR2 SVGAGI. The CDR3 DNA sequence: TGTGCCAGCAGACTACTATCTGGGGCCAACGTCCTGACTTTC. Translated: CASRLLSGANVLTF.

J is TRBJ2-3 and V is TRBV29-1, with unresolved D. Germline CDR1 reads SQVTM; CDR2 reads ANQGSEA. V shed 2 bases and J shed 5 bases, with 8 bases lying between them. The CDR3 sequence is 12 residues long. The DNA of the CDR3 is TGCAGCGTTGAATGGCCTATAGATACGCAGTATTTT. Protein: CSVEWPIDTQYF.

The J gene is TRBJ2-5, the V gene TRBV9, with TRBD2 as a possible D gene (5 bases). The germline gives CDR1 SGDLS, CDR2 YYNGEE. The CDR3 has 15 residues. Trimming stripped 2 bases from V and 5 bases from J, with 16 bases between. The CDR3 nucleotides read TGTGCCAGCAGCGTTGACCCGACTAACGTGGAGACCCAGTACTTC. Translating it yields CASSVDPTNVETQYF.

The rearrangement links TRBV5-5 to TRBJ1-1, with 7 bases matching TRBD1. This CDR3 has 14 amino acids. Per germline, CDR1 SGHKS and CDR2 YYEKEE (reference sequence). Trimming removed 4 bases from V and 0 bases from J; junction bases left unmatched: 3. The CDR3 spells CASSTTGLNTEAFF. The DNA for the CDR3 is TGTGCCAGCAGCACGACAGGGCTGAACACTGAAGCTTTCTTT. Together with reference TRBV5-5 and TRBJ1-1, the CDR3 gives the full variable domain: DAGVTQSPTHLIKTRGQQVTLRCSPISGHKSVSWYQQVLGQGPQFIFQYYEKEERGRGNFPDRFSARQFPNYSSELNVNALLLGDSALYLCASSTTGLNTEAFFGQGTRLTVV.

This clone was counted between two and nine times. V gene TRBV5-4 combines with J gene TRBJ2-2; D possibly corresponds to TRBD2 (5 bases). With 0 bases removed from V and 8 bases from J, the gap between germline ends came to 20 bases. Germline-derived CDR1 and CDR2 are SGHNT and YYREEE (reference sequence). The CDR3 is made up of 17 amino acids. CDR3 protein: CASSLGGSRQRAGELFF. In DNA form, the CDR3 reads TGTGCCAGCAGCTTGGGTGGGAGCAGGCAACGTGCAGGGGAGCTGTTTTTT.

The J gene is TRBJ1-2, the V gene TRBV28; TRBD1 might be the D (6 bases). V lost 6 bases and J 6 bases, leaving 14 bases between the germline ends. The CDR3 loop spans 13 amino acids. Germline V gene sequence: CDR1 MDHEN, CDR2 SYDVKM. DNA of the CDR3: TGTGCCAGCAGCCCCTCAGGGGACGATGGCTACACCTTC. Its protein is CASSPSGDDGYTF.

The DNA of the CDR3 is TGTGCCAGCAGCGTGAGCGGGGCCCCGGGGTACAATGAGCAGTTCTTC. Its translation is CASSVSGAPGYNEQFF. This chain links TRBV9 with TRBJ2-1, with 7 bases lining up with TRBD2. CDR3 size: 16 residues. CDR1 and CDR2 from the germline V gene are SGDLS and YYNGEE. The junction had 9 bases not matched to a gene; V was cut back by 2 bases and J by 4 bases.

This clone is labeled medium-sized. The chain has TRBV18 and TRBJ1-6; 11 bases fit TRBD1. CDR1 and CDR2 (germline): KGHSH, LQKENI. This CDR3 is built from 16 residues. Unmatched junction bases numbered 5, after V lost 0 bases and J lost 10 bases. The CDR3 sequence: CASSPPMDRGRSPLHF. For the CDR3, the DNA is TGTGCCAGCTCACCACCGATGGACAGGGGGCGGTCACCCCTCCACTTT.

This chain's CDR3 is CASLSNGGSPLHF. The CDR3 DNA follows: TGTGCCAGTTTATCAAATGGGGGTTCACCCCTCCACTTT. This sequence joins TRBV19 and TRBJ1-6, with D tentatively TRBD1 (5 bases). Trimming cost V 8 bases and J 9 bases, with 14 bases left between them. Germline V gives CDR1 LNHDA, CDR2 SQIVND (reference sequence). CDR3 size: 13 residues. Variable domain in full (rest from reference TRBV19 and TRBJ1-6): DGGITQSPKYLFRKEGQNVTLSCEQNLNHDAMYWYRQDPGQGLRLIYYSQIVNDFQKGDIAEGYSVSREKKESFPLTVTSAQKNPTAFYLCASLSNGGSPLHFGNGTRLTVT.

The V call is TRBV7-9, the J call TRBJ1-1, with D maybe TRBD1 (5 bases). V was pared by 11 bases and J by 0 bases, with 19 bases between. CDR1 and CDR2 (germline): SEHNR, FQNEAQ (reference sequence). CDR3 size: 15 residues. CDR3 bases: TGTGCCTTCGATCTCGGGGGGTCGATGAACACTGAAGCTTTCTTT. Translating it yields CAFDLGGSMNTEAFF.

The chain links TRBV29-1 to TRBJ1-4; TRBD1 might be the D (6 bases). V lost 0 bases and J lost 7, with 12 bases in between. The CDR3 consists of 14 residues. Germline V gives CDR1 SQVTM, CDR2 ANQGSEA. The CDR3 region has the DNA TGCAGCGTTGAAGATCAGGGGAGGACTGAAAAACTGTTTTTT. Its protein product is CSVEDQGRTEKLFF.

The chain recombines TRBV27 with TRBJ1-1, with TRBD1 as a possible D gene (5 bases). This CDR3 spans 18 amino acids. V was cut by 1 base and J by 3 bases, with 21 bases left in between. Per germline, CDR1 MNHEY and CDR2 SMNVEV (reference sequence). In DNA form, the CDR3 reads TGTGCCAGCAGTTTATTTAGTATGGCAGGGAGTTTTCACACTGAAGCTTTCTTT. Translation: CASSLFSMAGSFHTEAFF.